These 14 T cell receptor beta chains came from one sample sequenced in a study of OX40 agonist ivuxolimab in advanced cancers. Libraries were made using the immunoSEQ multiplex PCR assay. The table was pulled from immuneACCESS by TCRdb, which kept in-frame rearrangements only. Such tables lose some clones; where checked, under half of the loss comes from unresolved V genes, and the rest has no known cause. Within this sample are nearly 110,000 clones, with just over 90% of them counted one time only. The ten largest clones represent approximately 0.5% of the sample. The specimen comprised CD4+ or CD8+ T cells sorted from blood, sampled in a trial of the OX40 agonist ivuxolimab. The source is an adult with an advanced solid tumor such as melanoma, head and neck, liver or kidney cancer.

The V gene is TRBV5-1, the J gene TRBJ2-1; D unclear. The length of the CDR3 is 14 residues. Germline lookup yields CDR1 SGHRS and CDR2 YFSETQ. The V and J ends lost 0 bases and 9 bases respectively, with 13 bases between them. The CDR3 DNA reads TGCGCCAGCAGCTTGGTCCCAGCTCGTCCTGAGCAGTTCTTC. Protein product: CASSLVPARPEQFF.

In its sample, this clone was seen a few times. This chain joins TRBV21-1 and TRBJ1-2. TRBV21-1 is described as a pseudogene. The CDR3 spans 13 residues. The CDR3 nucleotides read TGTGCCAGCAGTGGGGAGGAGGACTATGGCTACACCTTC. Translation gives CASSGEEDYGYTF.

This clone came up once. V is TRBV18 and J is TRBJ2-5; the D gene could be TRBD1 or TRBD2 (5 bases each). Germline V gene lookup returns CDR1 KGHSH and CDR2 LQKENI. V dropped 1 base and J dropped 5 bases, with 14 bases sitting between them. CDR3 size: 15 residues. CDR3 nucleotides: TGTGCCAGCTCACCACGGGGGACGGTCCAGGAGACCCAGTACTTC. This sequence encodes CASSPRGTVQETQYF.

CDR3 bases: TGTGCCACCAGCAGATACCGCGGGGGGGCAACAGATACGCAGTATTTT. Translated, it gives CATSRYRGGATDTQYF. The chain employs TRBV15 and TRBJ2-3; 9 bases are a match to TRBD2. Germline-derived CDR1 and CDR2 are LNHNV and YYDKDF (reference sequence). The CDR3 contains 16 residues. V lost 2 bases, J lost 3 bases, and 6 bases stayed unmatched.

The CDR3 DNA sequence: TGTGCCAGCAGTGAACAACAGGGCAATCAGCCCCAGCATTTT. Amino acids: CASSEQQGNQPQHF. The chain joins TRBV6-1 to TRBJ1-5; a weak D match, TRBD1 (5 bases). V was cut by 2 bases and J by 2 bases, with 7 bases left in between. This CDR3 contains 14 residues. From germline, CDR1 is MNHNS and CDR2 SASEGT.

In this sample, this clone turned up a few times. The chain is built from TRBV5-4 and TRBJ1-1; 10 nucleotides agree with TRBD1. The V gene's germline CDR1 is SGHNT and CDR2 YYREEE (reference sequence). J gave up 6 bases and V 5 bases, and 10 bases lay outside the gene matches. CDR3 length equals 15 residues. DNA for the CDR3: TGTGCCAGCAGGCAAATGGGGACAGGGGTTCCTGAAGCTTTCTTT. It is translated as CASRQMGTGVPEAFF. The variable domain in full, completed from reference TRBV5-4 and TRBJ1-1, reads ETGVTQSPTHLIKTRGQQVTLRCSSQSGHNTVSWYQQALGQGPQFIFQYYREEENGRGNFPPRFSGLQFPNYSSELNVNALELDDSALYLCASRQMGTGVPEAFFGQGTRLTVV.

J is TRBJ2-1 and V is TRBV5-5; tentatively, D is TRBD2 (5 bases). This CDR3 is 14 amino acids long. Trimming pared 7 bases from V and 2 bases from J, leaving 13 bases between. CDR1 and CDR2 (germline): SGHKS, YYEKEE (reference sequence). The chain's CDR3 is CASYRMGAYNEQFF. The CDR3 DNA sequence: TGTGCCAGCTACCGAATGGGAGCCTACAATGAGCAGTTCTTC.

V is TRBV6-6 and J is TRBJ2-1; 13 nucleotides align to TRBD2. This CDR3 region has 16 residues. The germline V gene has CDR1 MNHNY and CDR2 SVGAGI (reference sequence). V lost 6 bases to trimming and J lost 4 bases; unmatched junction nucleotides: 6. CDR3 DNA: TGTGCCAGCAGGATACTAGCGGGGGGGATTTACAATGAGCAGTTCTTC. It translates to CASRILAGGIYNEQFF.

The chain links TRBV5-1 to TRBJ2-1; 9 nucleotides agree with TRBD1. This CDR3 is built from 16 residues. V trimming: 4 bases; J trimming: 5 bases; junction bases outside the gene matches: 10. Per the germline V gene, CDR1 is SGHRS and CDR2 is YFSETQ. Here the CDR3 DNA reads TGCGCCAGCAGCAAATTAACAGGGGGCCAGGACAATGAGCAGTTCTTC. It encodes CASSKLTGGQDNEQFF.

V gene TRBV7-2 combines with J gene TRBJ2-5; D ambiguous. Germline loops: CDR1 SGHTA, CDR2 FQGNSA. V dropped 5 bases and J dropped 9 bases, with 13 bases sitting between them. The CDR3 runs to 12 residues. This CDR3 reads CASSPTAPSQYF. The CDR3 nucleotides are TGTGCCAGCAGCCCTACAGCACCGTCCCAGTACTTC. Complete variable domain (other parts from reference TRBV7-2 and TRBJ2-5): GAGVSQSPSNKVTEKGKDVELRCDPISGHTALYWYRQSLGQGLEFLIYFQGNSAPDKSGLPSDRFSAERTGGSVSTLTIQRTQQEDSAVYLCASSPTAPSQYFGPGTRLLVL.

This clone was counted once. The chain links TRBV6-5 to TRBJ2-1; tentatively, D is TRBD2 (6 bases). Per germline, CDR1 MNHEY and CDR2 SVGAGI. V was trimmed by 8 bases and J by 1 base, leaving 15 bases between them. This CDR3 region has 15 residues. CDR3 residues: CASGPTRGSYNEQFF. The DNA of the CDR3 is TGTGCCAGCGGACCGACTAGAGGGTCCTACAATGAGCAGTTCTTC.

V gene TRBV5-4 combines with J gene TRBJ2-5; no firm D call. The CDR3 loop spans 13 amino acids. The V gene's germline CDR1 is SGHNT and CDR2 YYREEE (reference sequence). Trimming pared 3 bases from V and 1 base from J, leaving 7 bases between. The CDR3 sequence is CASSSSIQETQYF. The DNA for the CDR3 is TGTGCCAGCAGCTCCTCTATCCAAGAGACCCAGTACTTC.

The V call is TRBV7-2, the J call TRBJ2-4; D is unresolved. V dropped 1 base and J dropped 0 bases, with 13 bases sitting between them. The V gene's germline CDR1 is SGHTA and CDR2 FQGNSA. The CDR3 is made up of 17 amino acids. CDR3 in DNA: TGTGCCAGCAGCTTAGGTAGGGCAAAACTAGCCAAAAACATTCAGTACTTC. This translates into CASSLGRAKLAKNIQYF. Looking up the rest from reference TRBV7-2 and TRBJ2-4 gives the full variable domain: GAGVSQSPSNKVTEKGKDVELRCDPISGHTALYWYRQSLGQGLEFLIYFQGNSAPDKSGLPSDRFSAERTGGSVSTLTIQRTQQEDSAVYLCASSLGRAKLAKNIQYFGAGTRLSVL.

The chain links TRBV7-9 to TRBJ1-4; 9 bases fit TRBD1. This CDR3 region has 14 residues. Losses at the gene ends were 4 bases for V and 8 bases for J; bases not matched to a gene: 5. Germline V lookup: CDR1 SEHNR, CDR2 FQNEAQ (reference sequence). CDR3 region: CASSSSDRGEKLFF. In nucleotides, the CDR3 is TGTGCCAGCAGCTCATCGGACAGGGGAGAAAAACTGTTTTTT.